This T cell receptor (beta chain) stems from a study of blood T cells in healthy people across ages. Study results and caveats: Strong correlation linked observed beta diversity and percent naive T cells. Among T cells, TCR beta diversity per million cells dropped roughly linearly as age rose.

Healthy individuals of Caucasian origin from Russia, aged roughly 6 to 90, served as donors. On this clonotype: Its antigen is as yet unknown.

The second PCR ran roughly 7 to 12 cycles with a sample-barcoded 5' primer and J-beta primers. TCRdb fed the 5' RACE reads into MiXCR, producing one record per CDR3 protein. Of over 1,500,000 distinct CDR3 sequences detected, around half appear once; the ten largest clones hold roughly 2.1%. The receptor comes from a woman aged 40-49 years in good health. Sample: blood.

The CDR3 reads CASSYPGQGATQYF. Here the CDR3 DNA reads TGTGCCAGCAGTTACCCGGGACAGGGAGCGACCCAGTACTTC. The chain carries TRBV6-6 and TRBJ2-5, with TRBD1 identical over 9 bases. There are 14 residues in the CDR3. Trimming cost V 2 bases and J 7 bases; bases outside gene matches: 5. Germline V gives CDR1 MNHNY, CDR2 SVGAGI (reference sequence).